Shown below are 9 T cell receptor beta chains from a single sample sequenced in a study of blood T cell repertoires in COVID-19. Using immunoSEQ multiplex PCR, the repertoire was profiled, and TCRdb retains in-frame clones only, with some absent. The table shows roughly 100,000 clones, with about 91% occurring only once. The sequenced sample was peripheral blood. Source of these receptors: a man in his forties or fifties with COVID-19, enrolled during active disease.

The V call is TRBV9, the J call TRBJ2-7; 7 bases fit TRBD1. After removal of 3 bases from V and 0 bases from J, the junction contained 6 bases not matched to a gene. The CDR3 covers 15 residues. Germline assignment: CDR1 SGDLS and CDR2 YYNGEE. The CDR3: CASSEGQTPSYEQYF. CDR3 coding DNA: TGTGCCAGCAGCGAGGGACAGACACCCTCCTACGAGCAGTACTTC.

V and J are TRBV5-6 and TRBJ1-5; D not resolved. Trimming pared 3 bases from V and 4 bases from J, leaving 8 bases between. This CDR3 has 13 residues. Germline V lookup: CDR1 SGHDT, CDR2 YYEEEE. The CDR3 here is CASSWSGNQPQHF. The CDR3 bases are TGTGCCAGCAGCTGGAGCGGAAATCAGCCCCAGCATTTT. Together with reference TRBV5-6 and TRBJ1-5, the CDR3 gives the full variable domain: DAGVTQSPTHLIKTRGQQVTLRCSPKSGHDTVSWYQQALGQGPQFIFQYYEEEERQRGNFPDRFSGHQFPNYSSELNVNALLLGDSALYLCASSWSGNQPQHFGDGTRLSIL.

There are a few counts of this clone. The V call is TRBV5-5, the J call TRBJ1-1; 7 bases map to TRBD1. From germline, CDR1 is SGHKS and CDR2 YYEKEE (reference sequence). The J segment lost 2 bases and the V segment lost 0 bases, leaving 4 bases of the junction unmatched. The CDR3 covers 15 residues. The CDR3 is CASSLVQGTNTEAFF. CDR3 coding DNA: TGTGCCAGCAGCTTGGTACAGGGGACCAACACTGAAGCTTTCTTT.

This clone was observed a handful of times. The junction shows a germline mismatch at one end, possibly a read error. CDR3 amino acids: CASSPGSLYEQYF. CDR3 in DNA: TGTGCTAGCAGTCCCGGGAGCCTCTACGAGCAGTACTTC. J is TRBJ2-7 and V is TRBV7-7; TRBD2 is a possible D gene (6 bases). Germline CDR1 is SSHAT and CDR2 is FNYEAQ (reference sequence). There are 13 residues in the CDR3.

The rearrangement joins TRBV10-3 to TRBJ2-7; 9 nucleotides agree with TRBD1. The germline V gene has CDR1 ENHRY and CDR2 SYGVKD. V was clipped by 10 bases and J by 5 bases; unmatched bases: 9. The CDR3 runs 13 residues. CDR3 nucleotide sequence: TGTGCCACATGGGACAGGGTGCTTCACGAGCAGTACTTC. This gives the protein CATWDRVLHEQYF.

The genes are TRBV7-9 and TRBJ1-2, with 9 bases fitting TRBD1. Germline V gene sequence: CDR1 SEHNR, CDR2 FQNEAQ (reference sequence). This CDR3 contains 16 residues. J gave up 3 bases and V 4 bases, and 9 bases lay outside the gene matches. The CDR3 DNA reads TGTGCCAGCAGCTCAACCCTTGGGACAGGGCACTATGGCTACACCTTC. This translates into CASSSTLGTGHYGYTF.

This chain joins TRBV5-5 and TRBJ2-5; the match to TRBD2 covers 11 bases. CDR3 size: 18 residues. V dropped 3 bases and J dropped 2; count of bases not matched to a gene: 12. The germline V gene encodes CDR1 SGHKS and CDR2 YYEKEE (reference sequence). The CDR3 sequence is CASSSNLARLAGQETQYF. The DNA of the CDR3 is TGTGCCAGCAGCTCCAACTTGGCTCGACTAGCGGGGCAAGAGACCCAGTACTTC.

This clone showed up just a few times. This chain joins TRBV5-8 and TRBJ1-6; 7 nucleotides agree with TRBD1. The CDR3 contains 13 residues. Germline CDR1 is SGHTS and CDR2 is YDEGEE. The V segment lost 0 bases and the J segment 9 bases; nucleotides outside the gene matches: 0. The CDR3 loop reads CASSLEGASPLHF. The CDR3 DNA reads TGTGCCAGCAGCTTGGAGGGGGCTTCACCCCTCCACTTT.

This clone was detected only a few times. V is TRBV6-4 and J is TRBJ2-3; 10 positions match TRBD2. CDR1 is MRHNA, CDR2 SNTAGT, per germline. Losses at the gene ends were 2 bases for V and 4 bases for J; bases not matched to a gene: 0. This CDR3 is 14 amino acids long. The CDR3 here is CASSDTSGADTQYF. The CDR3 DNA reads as TGTGCCAGCAGTGACACTAGCGGGGCAGATACGCAGTATTTT.